This T cell receptor (beta chain) was identified during a study of blood T cell repertoires in COVID-19. Study-wide context: The origin of the acute and convalescent COVID-19 samples was the United States, Italy and Spain.

V dropped 5 bases and J dropped 8 bases, with 16 bases sitting between them. Germline loops: CDR1 PRHDT, CDR2 FYEKMQ (reference sequence). The CDR3 has 15 amino acids. Here immunoSEQ multiplex PCR was the method, and the copy in TCRdb shows in-frame clones only, minus some. The sample has around 260,000 clones; roughly 90% are singletons. What was sequenced was peripheral blood. V is TRBV13 and J is TRBJ1-6, with D possibly TRBD1 on 5 matching bases. The receptor comes from a human donor in a cohort sampled during active COVID-19. The CDR3 is CASSPLGEGHSPLHF. DNA of the CDR3: TGTGCCAGCAGCCCCCTAGGGGAGGGACATTCACCCCTCCACTTT.